What follows is one TCR beta chain and its context. Its target is not known. A read error may account for a junction end that differs from germline. The sample is drawn from a study of pediatric ulcerative colitis. CDR3 length: 13 amino acids. The germline gives CDR1 GTSNPN, CDR2 SVGIG (reference sequence). Overall study results and limits: Ulcerative colitis patients shared more blood-rectal clones than controls.

Clones were sequenced by immunoSEQ multiplex PCR, and TCRdb holds only the in-frame ones, with some missing. In the table there are under 50,000 clones, 60% to 85% of which are singletons. During colonoscopy, one to two rectal pinch biopsies were collected. Ulcerative colitis patients received no immunosuppressive medication before the diagnostic colonoscopy. The clonotype comes from a girl between 10 and 17 years old with moderate ulcerative colitis. This chain links TRBV30 with TRBJ2-2; possibly TRBD2 for D (5 bases). Sequencing was done on a sample of gut tissue. CDR3 protein: CAWRGFFTGELVF. In nucleotides, the CDR3 is TGTGCCTGGAGGGGCTTCTTCACCGGGGAGCTGGTTTTT.